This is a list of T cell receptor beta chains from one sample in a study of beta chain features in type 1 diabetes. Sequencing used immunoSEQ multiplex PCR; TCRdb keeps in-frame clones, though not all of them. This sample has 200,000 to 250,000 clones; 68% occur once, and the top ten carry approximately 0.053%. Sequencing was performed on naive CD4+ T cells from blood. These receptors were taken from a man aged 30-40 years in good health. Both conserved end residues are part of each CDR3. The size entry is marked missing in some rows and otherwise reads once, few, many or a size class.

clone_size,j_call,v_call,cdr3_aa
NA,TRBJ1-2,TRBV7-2,CASSLTGMSLGYTF
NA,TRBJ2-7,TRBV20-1,CSAQGGYEQYF
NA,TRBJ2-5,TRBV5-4,CASSSGLAGVSSETQYF
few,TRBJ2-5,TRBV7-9,CASSFQETQYF
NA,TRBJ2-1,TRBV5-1,CASSLHGTSSYNEQFF
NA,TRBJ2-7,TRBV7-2,CASSLRQVSSYEQYF
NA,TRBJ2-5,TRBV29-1,CSVERVRGETQYF
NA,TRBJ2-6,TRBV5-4,CASRELSGANVLTF
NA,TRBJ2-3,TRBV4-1,CASSQDLTSGSRTQYF
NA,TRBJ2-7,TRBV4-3,CASSQDWQREQYF
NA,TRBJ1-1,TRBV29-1,CSVHNRAGSSEAFF
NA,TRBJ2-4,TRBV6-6,CASRPTGMAKNIQYF
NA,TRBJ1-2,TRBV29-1,CSVERGYGYTF
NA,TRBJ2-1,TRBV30,CAWSVQGYNEQFF
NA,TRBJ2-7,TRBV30,CAWSGGGVGHSSYEQYF
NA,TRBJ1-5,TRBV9,CASSERTGGWKRSQHF
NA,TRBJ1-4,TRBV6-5,CASSLDREKLFF
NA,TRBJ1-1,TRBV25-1,CASSALTRAFF
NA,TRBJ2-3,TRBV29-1,CSVLGQYTDTQYF
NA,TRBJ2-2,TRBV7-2,CASSLLFGLAGVTGELFF
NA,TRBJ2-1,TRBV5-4,CASSLEQPYNEQFF
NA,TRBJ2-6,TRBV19,CASSNPGQEVSGANVLTF
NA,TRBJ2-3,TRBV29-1,CSVGQYSGRTSTDTQYF
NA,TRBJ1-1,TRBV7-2,CASSRSTGDTEAFF
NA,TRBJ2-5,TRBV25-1,CASSERLDRVGETQYF
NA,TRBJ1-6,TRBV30,CAWSKSSHLTAPLHF
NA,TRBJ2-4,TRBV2,CASSERGGKTKNIQYF
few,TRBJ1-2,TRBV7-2,CASSPGQGIGYTF
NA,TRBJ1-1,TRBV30,CAWSTRTEAFF
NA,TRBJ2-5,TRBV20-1,CSASPRETQYF
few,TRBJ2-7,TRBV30,CAWTGGQNSRYEQYF
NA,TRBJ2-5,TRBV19,CASSLTGAEAQYF
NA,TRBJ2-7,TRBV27,CASSFSSYEQYF
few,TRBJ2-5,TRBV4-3,CASSKIGGQETQYF
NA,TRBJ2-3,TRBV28,CASSARGQGSWTDTQYF
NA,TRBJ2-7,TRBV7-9,CASSLDRSEQYF
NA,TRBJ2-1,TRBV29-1,CSVEDSFSYNEQFF
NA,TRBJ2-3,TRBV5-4,CASKGSSDTQYF
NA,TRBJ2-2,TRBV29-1,CSVDRQGGTGELFF
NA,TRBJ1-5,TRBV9,CASSGGQGPNQPQHF
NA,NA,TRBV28,CASSLFVDGPYEQYF